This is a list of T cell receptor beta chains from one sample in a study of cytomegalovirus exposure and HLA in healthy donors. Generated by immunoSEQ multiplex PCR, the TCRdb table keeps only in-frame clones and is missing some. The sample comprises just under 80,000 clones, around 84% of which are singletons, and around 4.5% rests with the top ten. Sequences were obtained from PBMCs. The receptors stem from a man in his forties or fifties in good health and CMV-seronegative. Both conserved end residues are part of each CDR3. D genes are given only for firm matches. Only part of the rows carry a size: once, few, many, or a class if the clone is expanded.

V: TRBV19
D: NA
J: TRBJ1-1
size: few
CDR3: CASSMRGTTEAFF
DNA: TGTGCCAGTAGTATGAGGGGGACCACTGAAGCTTTCTTT

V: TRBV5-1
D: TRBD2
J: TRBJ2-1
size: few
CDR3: CASSAGGPEQFF
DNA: TGCGCCAGCAGTGCGGGAGGACCAGAGCAGTTCTTC

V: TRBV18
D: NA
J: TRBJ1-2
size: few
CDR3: CASSPLLGRTLGWNTF
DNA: TGTGCCAGCTCACCACTCCTAGGACGGACTTTGGGGTGGAACACCTTC

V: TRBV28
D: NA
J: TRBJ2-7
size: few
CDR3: CASSSPRQASYEQYF
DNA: TGTGCCAGCAGTTCCCCGCGCCAGGCCTCCTACGAGCAGTACTTC

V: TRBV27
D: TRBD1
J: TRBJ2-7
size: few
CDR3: CASSSRDRGKYEQYF
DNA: TGTGCCAGCAGTTCCCGGGACAGGGGGAAGTACGAGCAGTACTTC

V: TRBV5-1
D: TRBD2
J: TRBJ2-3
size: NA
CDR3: CASSLESGIGTDTQYF
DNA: TGCGCCAGCAGCTTGGAGAGCGGGATCGGCACAGATACGCAGTATTTT

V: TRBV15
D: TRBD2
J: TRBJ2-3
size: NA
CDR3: CATSRELAGDTQYF
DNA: TGTGCCACCAGCAGAGAACTAGCGGGAGATACGCAGTATTTT

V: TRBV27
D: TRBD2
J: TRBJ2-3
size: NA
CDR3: CASSRLAGGENTQYF
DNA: TGTGCCAGCAGCCGACTAGCGGGGGGGGAAAATACGCAGTATTTT

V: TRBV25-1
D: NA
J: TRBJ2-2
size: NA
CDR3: CASRRLAGELFF
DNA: TGTGCCAGCAGAAGACTAGCCGGGGAGCTGTTTTTT

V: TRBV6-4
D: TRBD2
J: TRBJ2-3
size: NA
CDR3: CASSATSGKTDTQYF
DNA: TGTGCCAGCAGCGCAACTAGCGGGAAAACAGATACGCAGTATTTT

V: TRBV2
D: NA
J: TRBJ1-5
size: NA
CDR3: CASWDGDYSNQPQHF
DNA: TGTGCCAGCTGGGACGGGGACTATAGCAATCAGCCCCAGCATTTT

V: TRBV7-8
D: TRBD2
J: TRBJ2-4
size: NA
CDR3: CASSLVGGVNIQYF
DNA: TGTGCCAGCAGCTTAGTGGGGGGGGTAAACATTCAGTACTTC

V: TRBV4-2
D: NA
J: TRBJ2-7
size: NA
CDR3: CASSQVQGSYEQYF
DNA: TGTGCCAGCAGCCAAGTCCAGGGATCCTACGAGCAGTACTTC

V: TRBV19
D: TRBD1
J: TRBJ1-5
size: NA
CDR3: CASSIFQGVGQPQHF
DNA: TGTGCCAGTAGTATATTTCAGGGGGTTGGTCAGCCCCAGCATTTT

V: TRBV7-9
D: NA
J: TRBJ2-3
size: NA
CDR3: CASSISGASTDTQYF
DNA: TGTGCCAGCAGCATAAGCGGAGCCAGCACAGATACGCAGTATTTT

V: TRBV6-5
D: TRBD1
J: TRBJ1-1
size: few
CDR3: CASRPDRDSNTEAFF
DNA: TGTGCCAGCAGACCCGACAGGGATTCGAACACTGAAGCTTTCTTT

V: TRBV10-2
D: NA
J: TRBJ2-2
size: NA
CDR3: CASSESGHSGSNTGELFF
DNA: TGCGCCAGCAGTGAGTCGGGACATTCGGGATCGAACACCGGGGAGCTGTTTTTT

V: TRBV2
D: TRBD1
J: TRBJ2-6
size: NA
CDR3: CASRPRTGPGANVLTF
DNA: TGTGCCAGCAGACCAAGGACAGGGCCTGGGGCCAACGTCCTGACTTTC

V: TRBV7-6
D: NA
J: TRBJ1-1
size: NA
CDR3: CASSLGRLNTEAFF
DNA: TGTGCCAGCAGCCTCGGGAGATTGAACACTGAAGCTTTCTTT

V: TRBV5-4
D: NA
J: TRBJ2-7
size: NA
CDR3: CASSLDSPQGRKQYF
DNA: TGTGCCAGCAGCTTAGACAGCCCCCAAGGCAGGAAGCAGTACTTC

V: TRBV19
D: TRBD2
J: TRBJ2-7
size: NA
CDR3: CASSIRLAGVVEQYF
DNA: TGTGCCAGTAGTATCCGACTAGCGGGAGTAGTTGAGCAGTACTTC

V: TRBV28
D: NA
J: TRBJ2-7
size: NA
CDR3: CAVGAYEQYF
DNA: TGTGCCGTCGGGGCCTACGAGCAGTACTTC

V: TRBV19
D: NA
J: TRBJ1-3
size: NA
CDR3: CASRTRTVGSGNTIYF
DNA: TGTGCCAGTAGGACACGGACAGTCGGCTCTGGAAACACCATATATTTT

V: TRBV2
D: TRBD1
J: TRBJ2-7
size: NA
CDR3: CASRKGQVYEQYF
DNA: TGTGCCAGCAGAAAAGGACAGGTCTACGAGCAGTACTTC

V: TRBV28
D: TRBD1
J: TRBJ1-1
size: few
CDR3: CASKTGGRTEAFF
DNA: TGTGCCAGCAAAACAGGGGGCAGGACTGAAGCTTTCTTT

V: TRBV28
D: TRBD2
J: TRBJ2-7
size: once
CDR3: CASSFFFSGSYGDEQYF
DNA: TGTGCCAGCAGTTTCTTCTTTAGCGGGAGCTACGGCGACGAGCAGTACTTC

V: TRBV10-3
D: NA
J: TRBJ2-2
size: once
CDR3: CAIRDTSNTGELFF
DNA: TGTGCCATCAGGGACACATCGAACACCGGGGAGCTGTTTTTT

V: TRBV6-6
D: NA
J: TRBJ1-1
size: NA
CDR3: CASSYSQVNTEAFF
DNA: TGTGCCAGCAGTTACTCACAGGTGAACACTGAAGCTTTCTTT

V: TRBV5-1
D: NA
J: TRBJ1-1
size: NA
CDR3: CASSPGRGGTEAFF
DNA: TGCGCCAGCAGTCCAGGGAGAGGGGGCACTGAAGCTTTCTTT

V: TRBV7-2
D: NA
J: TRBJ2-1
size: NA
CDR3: CASSPPGTAHREFF
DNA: TGTGCCAGCAGCCCCCCCGGGACTGCCCATAGGGAGTTCTTC

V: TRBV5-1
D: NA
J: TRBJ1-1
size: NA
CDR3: CASSLAGGQLEAFF
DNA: TGCGCCAGCAGCTTGGCCGGGGGGCAACTTGAAGCTTTCTTT